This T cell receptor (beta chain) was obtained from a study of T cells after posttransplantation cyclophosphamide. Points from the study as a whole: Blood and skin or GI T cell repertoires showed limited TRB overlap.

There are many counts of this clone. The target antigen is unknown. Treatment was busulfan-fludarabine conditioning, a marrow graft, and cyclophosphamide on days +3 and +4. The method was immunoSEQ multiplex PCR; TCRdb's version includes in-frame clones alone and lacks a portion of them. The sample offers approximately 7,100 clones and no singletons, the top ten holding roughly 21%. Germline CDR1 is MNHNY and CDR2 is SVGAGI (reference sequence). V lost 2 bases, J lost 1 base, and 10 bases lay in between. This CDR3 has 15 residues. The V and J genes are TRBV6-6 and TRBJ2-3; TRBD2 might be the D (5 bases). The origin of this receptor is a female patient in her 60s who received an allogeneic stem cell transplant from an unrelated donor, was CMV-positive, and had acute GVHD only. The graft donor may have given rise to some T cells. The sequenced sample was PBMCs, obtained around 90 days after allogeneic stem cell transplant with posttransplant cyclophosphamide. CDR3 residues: CASSYLGVRTDTQYF. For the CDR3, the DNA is TGTGCCAGCAGTTACCTCGGGGTCCGCACAGATACGCAGTATTTT.